Each of the 16 T cell receptor beta chains below was sequenced from the same sample in a study of vaccination effects on CD4 cells after COVID-19. These receptors are not linked to any known antigen. Ahead of sequencing, the ViraFEST assay grew antigen-specific CD4+ T cells using viral peptide pools. The culture ran for approximately 9 days before CD4+ T cells were isolated. A PCR test confirmed that the person had SARS-CoV-2 infection between March and December 2020. Assay: immunoSEQ multiplex PCR; the TCRdb copy retains only in-frame clones and omits some. The sample holds 30,000 to 45,000 clones; about three quarters are singletons and the top ten take about 17%. Sample: CD4+ T cells from PBMCs cultured with HCoV-NL63 spike peptides, taken before COVID-19 vaccination. The origin of the receptors is a human donor who had a prior SARS-CoV-2 infection.

The chain employs TRBV11-2 and TRBJ2-3; 7 bases map to TRBD1. Germline loops: CDR1 SGHAT, CDR2 FQNNGV. The trim removed 5 bases at V and 1 base at J, leaving 3 bases unmatched. The CDR3 is made up of 14 amino acids. CDR3 amino acids: CASSRQGGTDTQYF. CDR3 nucleotides: TGTGCCAGCAGCCGACAGGGAGGCACAGATACGCAGTATTTT.

The chain joins TRBV18 to TRBJ1-5; possibly TRBD1 for D (6 bases). Germline CDR1 KGHSH, CDR2 LQKENI. Trimming took off 4 bases at V and 3 bases at J, with 10 bases between the two ends. CDR3 length: 14 residues. CDR3: CASSQQGTNQPQHF. The CDR3 coding sequence is TGTGCCAGCTCACAACAGGGTACCAATCAGCCCCAGCATTTT.

This sequence joins TRBV10-3 and TRBJ1-5; TRBD1 might be the D (5 bases). CDR3 length equals 13 residues. Deletions cut 10 bases from V and 0 bases from J, with 10 bases between. Germline-derived CDR1 and CDR2 are ENHRY and SYGVKD. The CDR3 DNA follows: TGTGCCACACACAGGAATAGCAATCAGCCCCAGCATTTT. Encoded protein: CATHRNSNQPQHF.

The chain is built from TRBV19 and TRBJ1-2; a possible D gene is TRBD1 (5 bases). In germline, CDR1 is LNHDA, CDR2 SQIVND (reference sequence). V was clipped by 3 bases and J by 7 bases, with 15 bases between them. The CDR3 totals 14 residues. The CDR3 region is CASSIRRGGAGYTF. DNA for the CDR3: TGTGCCAGTAGTATTAGGAGGGGTGGGGCTGGCTACACCTTC.

CDR3 loop: CASSARQGSSYNSPLHF. The CDR3 DNA follows: TGTGCCAGCAGCGCCCGACAGGGGAGCTCCTATAATTCACCCCTCCACTTT. This chain uses TRBV11-2 with TRBJ1-6; 8 positions match TRBD1. Germline CDR1 reads SGHAT; CDR2 reads FQNNGV. Trimming at V came to 5 bases and at J to 0 bases, leaving 6 bases not matched to a gene. The CDR3 totals 17 residues.

In this sample, this clone turned up a few times. V gene TRBV7-9 combines with J gene TRBJ2-2, with D perhaps matching TRBD1 or TRBD2 (6 bases each). The CDR3 consists of 16 residues. The V gene lost 5 bases and the J gene lost 6 bases, with 19 bases spanning the gap. Looked up from germline, CDR1 is SEHNR and CDR2 is FQNEAQ (reference sequence). DNA of the CDR3: TGTGCCAGCAGCCGCGTTGGAGGGGGTTTGCCCGGGGAGCTGTTTTTT. Amino acid sequence: CASSRVGGGLPGELFF.

The chain employs TRBV7-2 and TRBJ2-7; TRBD2 matches 13 bases. Per germline, CDR1 SGHTA and CDR2 FQGNSA. The length of the CDR3 is 19 residues. V dropped 5 bases and J dropped 3; count of bases not matched to a gene: 16. This CDR3 is CASSIRTWTSGSPNYEQYF. The CDR3 DNA follows: TGTGCCAGCAGCATCCGTACCTGGACTAGCGGGAGCCCAAACTACGAGCAGTACTTC.

V gene TRBV19 combines with J gene TRBJ2-5, with D hard to call. Looked up from germline, CDR1 is LNHDA and CDR2 is SQIVND (reference sequence). Trimming took off 1 base at V and 0 bases at J, with 9 bases between the two ends. There are 15 residues in the CDR3. CDR3 residues: CASSIGGMYQETQYF. CDR3 coding DNA: TGTGCCAGTAGTATAGGAGGAATGTACCAAGAGACCCAGTACTTC.

The table lists this clone with a few counts. The gene calls are TRBV21-1 and TRBJ1-1; the table's D call, TRBD1, was not checked against the DNA. TRBV21-1 is a recognized pseudogene. This CDR3 spans 12 amino acids. The CDR3 region has the DNA TGTGCCAGCAGCAAACAGAACACTGAAGCTTTCTTT. Encoded protein: CASSKQNTEAFF.

This clone has just a few counts. The V gene is TRBV4-1, the J gene TRBJ2-7, with D maybe TRBD1 (6 bases). The V gene lost 2 bases and the J gene lost 0 bases, with 11 bases spanning the gap. This CDR3 region has 15 residues. Germline lookup yields CDR1 MGHRA and CDR2 YSYEKL. The CDR3 protein is CASSQIDRSSYEQYF. In nucleotides, the CDR3 is TGCGCCAGCAGCCAAATCGACAGGAGCTCCTACGAGCAGTACTTC.

Only a few counts were recorded for this clone. The chain employs TRBV9 and TRBJ2-2, with TRBD2 as a possible D gene (6 bases). V lost 5 bases and J 7 bases, leaving 9 bases between the germline ends. Germline CDR1 reads SGDLS; CDR2 reads YYNGEE. CDR3 size: 12 residues. CDR3 sequence reads: CASRGGDGELFF. The DNA of the CDR3 is TGTGCCAGCAGGGGGGGTGACGGGGAGCTGTTTTTT.

V and J are TRBV7-9 and TRBJ2-7; TRBD2 might be the D (6 bases). Germline V CDR1 and CDR2: SEHNR, FQNEAQ (reference sequence). The CDR3 extends over 15 amino acids. V dropped 2 bases and J dropped 2 bases, with 13 bases sitting between them. The chain's CDR3 is CASSLTSSATYEQYF. The CDR3 DNA sequence: TGTGCCAGCAGCTTAACTTCTAGCGCGACCTACGAGCAGTACTTC.

The chain recombines TRBV6-5 with TRBJ1-1; the D is unclear. Germline V lookup: CDR1 MNHEY, CDR2 SVGAGI. The CDR3 has 11 amino acids. Trimming stripped 7 bases from V and 0 bases from J, with 3 bases between. The CDR3 coding sequence is TGTGCCAGCACCTTGAACACTGAAGCTTTCTTT. Translation: CASTLNTEAFF.

This clone was seen a few times. The CDR3 DNA follows: TGTGCCAGCAGCAACCCCTACAATGAGCAGTTCTTC. This gives the protein CASSNPYNEQFF. This chain links TRBV11-3 with TRBJ2-1, with no clear D. This CDR3 is built from 12 residues. Trimming stripped 5 bases from V and 2 bases from J, with 4 bases between. Germline V gene lookup returns CDR1 SGHNT and CDR2 YENEEA.

The chain uses TRBV6-5 and TRBJ1-2; a weak D match, TRBD1 (5 bases). Trimming left V 0 bases short and J 8 bases short, with 13 bases between. Germline CDR1 and CDR2: MNHEY and SVGAGI. This CDR3 is built from 14 residues. The CDR3, as DNA: TGTGCCAGCAGTTACTCAGGGACGCGGGGCGGCTACACCTTC. Translation gives CASSYSGTRGGYTF.

The J gene is TRBJ1-3, the V gene TRBV7-2; 10 nucleotides align to TRBD1. The CDR3 runs to 18 residues. Unmatched junction bases numbered 11, after V lost 5 bases and J lost 1 base. Per germline, CDR1 SGHTA and CDR2 FQGNSA. The DNA for the CDR3 is TGTGCCAGCAGCCCCACGATGGGACAGGGGTTTTCTGGAAACACCATATATTTT. Residues: CASSPTMGQGFSGNTIYF.